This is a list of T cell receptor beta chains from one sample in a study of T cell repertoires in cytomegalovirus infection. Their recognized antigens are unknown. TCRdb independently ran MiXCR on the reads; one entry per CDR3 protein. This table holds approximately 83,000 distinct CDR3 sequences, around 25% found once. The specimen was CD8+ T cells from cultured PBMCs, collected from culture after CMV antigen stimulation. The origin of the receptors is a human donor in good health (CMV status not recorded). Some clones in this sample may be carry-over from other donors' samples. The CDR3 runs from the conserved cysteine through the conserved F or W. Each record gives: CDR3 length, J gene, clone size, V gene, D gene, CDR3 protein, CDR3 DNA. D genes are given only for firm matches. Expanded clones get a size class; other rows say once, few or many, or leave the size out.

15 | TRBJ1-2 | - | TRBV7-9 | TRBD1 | CASSFRQGANYGYTF | TGTGCCAGCAGCTTCCGACAGGGGGCTAACTATGGCTACACCTTC
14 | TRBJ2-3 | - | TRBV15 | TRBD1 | CATRHGQGPDTQYF | TGTGCCACCAGACACGGACAGGGGCCAGATACGCAGTATTTT
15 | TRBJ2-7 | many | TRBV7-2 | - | CASSLEDMVRYEQYF | TGTGCCAGCAGCTTAGAAGATATGGTGCGGTACGAGCAGTACTTC
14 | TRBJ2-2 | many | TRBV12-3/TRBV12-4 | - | CASSFWGGHGELFF | TGTGCCAGCAGTTTCTGGGGAGGTCACGGGGAGCTGTTTTTT
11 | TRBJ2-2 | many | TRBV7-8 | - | CASSLRGELFF | TGTGCCAGCAGCTTAAGGGGGGAGCTGTTTTTT
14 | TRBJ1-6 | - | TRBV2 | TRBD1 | CASRRGTGDSPLHF | TGTGCCAGCAGGCGGGGGACAGGGGACTCACCCCTCCACTTT
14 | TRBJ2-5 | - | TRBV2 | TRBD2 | CASTLAGVPETQYF | TGTGCCAGCACACTAGCGGGAGTACCCGAGACCCAGTACTTC
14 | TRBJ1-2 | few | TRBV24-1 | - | CATSEGGGGYGYTF | TGTGCCACCAGTGAAGGCGGAGGGGGCTATGGCTACACCTTC
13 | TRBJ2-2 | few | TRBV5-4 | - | CASSFGPTGELFF | TGTGCCAGCAGCTTCGGGCCTACCGGGGAGCTGTTTTTT
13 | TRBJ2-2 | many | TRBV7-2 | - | CASSPTNTGELFF | TGTGCCAGCAGCCCCACGAACACCGGGGAGCTGTTTTTT
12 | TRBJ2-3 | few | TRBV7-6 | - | CASTLLSDTQYF | TGTGCCAGCACCCTACTCTCCGATACGCAGTATTTT
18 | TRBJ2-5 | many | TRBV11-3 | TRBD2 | CASSLISVAGGRQETQYF | TGTGCCAGCAGCTTAATTTCGGTAGCGGGGGGTCGCCAAGAGACCCAGTACTTC
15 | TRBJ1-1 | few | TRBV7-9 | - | CASSLAQGRDTEAFF | TGTGCCAGCAGCTTAGCGCAGGGGCGGGACACTGAAGCTTTCTTT
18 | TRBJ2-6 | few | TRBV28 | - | CASSFGGSHFSGANVLTF | TGTGCCAGCAGTTTTGGCGGTTCTCATTTCAGCGGGGCCAACGTCCTGACTTTC
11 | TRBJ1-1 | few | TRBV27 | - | CATGRYPEAFF | TGTGCCACCGGTCGGTACCCTGAAGCTTTCTTT
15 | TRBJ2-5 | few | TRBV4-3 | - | CASSQGTGDEETQYF | TGCGCCAGCAGCCAAGGTACAGGAGATGAAGAGACCCAGTACTTC